These T cell receptor beta chains were read from a single sample in a study of T cell responses to AZD1222 COVID-19 vaccine. This table comes from immunoSEQ multiplex PCR, and its TCRdb copy is limited to in-frame clones, with some not included. The data contain approximately 71,000 clones, 88% of them seen just once; the ten biggest clones take up 7.8%. The sample in question was peripheral blood, obtained on day 0 of AZD1222 vaccination. Receptor source: an adult in good health. The CDR3 runs from the conserved cysteine through the conserved F or W. The D gene is left open where the match is weak. Size values are once, few and many counts, or a class for expanded clones, and some rows have none.

J	size	D	V	CDR3	DNA
TRBJ1-2	once	TRBD1	TRBV10-3	CAISGTGNGYTF	TGTGCCATCAGTGGGACAGGGAATGGCTACACCTTC
TRBJ1-5	once	TRBD1	TRBV7-8	CASSPRDRVNYSNQPQHF	TGTGCCAGCAGCCCGCGGGACAGGGTAAATTATAGCAATCAGCCCCAGCATTTT
TRBJ2-3	.	TRBD2	TRBV10-2	CASSDGGRVRDTQYF	TGCGCCAGCAGTGACGGCGGGAGAGTCAGAGATACGCAGTATTTT
TRBJ2-3	.	.	TRBV11-1	CASSLADLRDTQYF	TGTGCCAGCAGCTTAGCGGATTTGCGCGATACGCAGTATTTT
TRBJ2-5	.	TRBD1	TRBV12-5	CASGPEGGLETQYF	TGTGCTAGTGGTCCAGAAGGGGGCTTGGAGACCCAGTACTTC
TRBJ1-2	.	.	TRBV19	CASSRREDGYTF	TGTGCCAGTAGTAGAAGGGAAGATGGCTACACCTTC
TRBJ2-5	.	TRBD2	TRBV7-2	CASSLSSGTAETQYF	TGTGCCAGCAGCCTCTCTAGCGGGACAGCAGAGACCCAGTACTTC
TRBJ2-1	.	TRBD2	TRBV7-8	CASSLGPSGSVNEQFF	TGTGCCAGCAGCTTAGGTCCTAGCGGGAGCGTCAATGAGCAGTTCTTC
TRBJ1-2	.	.	TRBV10-3	CAISESSGRDYGYTF	TGTGCCATCAGTGAGTCGAGCGGCAGGGACTATGGCTACACCTTC
TRBJ2-5	few	.	TRBV18	CASSPQNGRSGFKETQYF	TGTGCCAGCTCACCACAAAACGGACGAAGTGGCTTTAAAGAGACCCAGTACTTC
TRBJ1-6	.	TRBD1	TRBV4-3	CASSQGQGGSSYNSPLHF	TGCGCCAGCAGCCAAGGACAGGGGGGGAGCTCCTATAATTCACCCCTCCACTTT
TRBJ2-7	.	TRBD2	TRBV5-1	CASSLGTSGREEQYF	TGCGCCAGCAGCTTGGGGACTAGCGGGAGGGAAGAGCAGTACTTC
TRBJ1-6	once	TRBD1	TRBV5-8	CASSLRQGGDSPLHF	TGTGCCAGCAGCCTAAGACAGGGAGGGGATTCACCCCTCCACTTT
TRBJ1-6	.	.	TRBV27	CASSFVGFLSPLHF	TGTGCCAGCAGTTTTGTAGGGTTCTTGTCACCCCTCCACTTT
TRBJ2-2	.	TRBD2	TRBV2	CASSALAGVGTGELFF	TGTGCCAGCAGTGCTCTAGCGGGAGTTGGGACCGGGGAGCTGTTTTTT
TRBJ1-1	.	.	TRBV18	CASSPPVGGTEAFF	TGTGCCAGCTCACCACCGGTCGGGGGAACTGAAGCTTTCTTT
TRBJ1-5	.	TRBD1	TRBV11-2	CASSRDRDFGQPQHF	TGTGCCAGCAGCCGAGACAGGGATTTTGGTCAGCCCCAGCATTTT
TRBJ1-1	.	.	TRBV5-3	CARSLSGSPEAFF	TGTGCCAGAAGCTTGTCAGGGTCCCCTGAAGCTTTCTTT
TRBJ2-2	.	TRBD2	TRBV6-5	CARTGGELYTGELFF	TGTGCCAGAACGGGAGGGGAACTATACACCGGGGAGCTGTTTTTT
TRBJ2-1	.	.	TRBV7-8	CASSFEYGDEQFF	TGTGCCAGCAGCTTTGAATACGGGGATGAGCAGTTCTTC
TRBJ2-5	.	TRBD2	TRBV4-1	CASSRLLTSATGGETQYF	TGCGCCAGCAGCCGCCTCCTCACTAGCGCTACAGGTGGAGAGACCCAGTACTTC
TRBJ2-7	.	TRBD1	TRBV7-8	CASSLRQGALGQYF	TGTGCCAGCAGCTTAAGGCAGGGGGCGCTTGGGCAGTACTTC
TRBJ2-5	.	.	TRBV7-9	CASSAGWETQYF	TGTGCCAGCAGTGCAGGGTGGGAGACCCAGTACTTC
TRBJ2-7	.	TRBD2	TRBV13	CASSSVGTRPYEQYF	TGTGCCAGCAGCTCCGTGGGGACTAGACCCTACGAGCAGTACTTC
TRBJ2-2	.	TRBD2	TRBV2	CASSLGGSGRRTGELFF	TGTGCCAGCAGCTTGGGGGGTAGCGGGAGGCGGACCGGGGAGCTGTTTTTT
TRBJ2-1	.	TRBD1	TRBV28	CASSFIGTGRNEQFF	TGTGCCAGCAGTTTTATCGGGACAGGGAGGAATGAGCAGTTCTTC
TRBJ2-3	.	TRBD2	TRBV28	CASRASGRAGADTQYF	TGTGCCAGCAGGGCTAGCGGGAGGGCCGGGGCAGATACGCAGTATTTT
TRBJ2-1	.	TRBD1	TRBV7-6	CASSLAQGVGNEQFF	TGTGCCAGCAGCTTAGCCCAGGGGGTCGGCAATGAGCAGTTCTTC
TRBJ1-1	.	.	TRBV24-1	CATKNQGLTEAFF	TGTGCCACCAAAAATCAGGGCCTCACTGAAGCTTTCTTT
TRBJ2-5	.	TRBD2	TRBV7-6	CASSLMGLAWETQYF	TGTGCCAGCAGCTTAATGGGACTAGCGTGGGAGACCCAGTACTTC
TRBJ2-1	.	TRBD2	TRBV4-2	CASSPTSGSYNEQFF	TGTGCCAGCAGCCCAACTAGCGGGAGTTACAATGAGCAGTTCTTC
TRBJ1-3	.	.	TRBV29-1	CSVQFSGNTIYF	TGCAGCGTTCAGTTCTCTGGAAACACCATATATTTT
TRBJ2-2	.	.	TRBV6-4	CASSDRATGELFF	TGTGCCAGCAGTGACAGGGCCACCGGGGAGCTGTTTTTT
TRBJ1-2	.	.	TRBV2	CASRFRGGAYGYTF	TGTGCCAGCAGGTTTCGAGGGGGGGCCTATGGCTACACCTTC
TRBJ2-7	.	TRBD2	TRBV5-1	CASSLAGSGSGYEQYF	TGCGCCAGCAGCTTGGCCGGAAGCGGGAGTGGTTACGAGCAGTACTTC
TRBJ1-2	.	.	TRBV6-2/TRBV6-3	CASSYEHNYGYTF	TGTGCCAGCAGTTACGAGCATAACTATGGCTACACCTTC
TRBJ1-1	.	.	TRBV30	CAWILSDSLPEAFF	TGTGCCTGGATCTTGTCCGACAGTTTGCCTGAAGCTTTCTTT
TRBJ2-5	.	TRBD1	TRBV5-4	CASSTEGTDGQETQYF	TGTGCCAGCAGCACCGAGGGGACAGATGGTCAGGAGACCCAGTACTTC
TRBJ1-2	.	.	TRBV7-9	CASSLEMTLGYTF	TGTGCCAGCAGCTTAGAAATGACCCTTGGCTACACCTTC
TRBJ2-1	.	TRBD2	TRBV5-1	CASSLVAGGNEQFF	TGCGCCAGCAGCTTGGTGGCGGGAGGGAATGAGCAGTTCTTC
TRBJ1-1	.	.	TRBV5-4	CASSLAGGGGTTEAFF	TGTGCCAGCAGCTTGGCGGGAGGGGGGGGAACCACTGAAGCTTTCTTT
TRBJ2-1	.	.	TRBV7-9	CASSPPSAPYNEQFF	TGTGCCAGCAGCCCGCCTAGCGCACCCTACAATGAGCAGTTCTTC
TRBJ2-5	.	TRBD2	TRBV3-1/TRBV3-2	CASSQLAGGETQYF	TGTGCCAGCAGCCAACTAGCGGGAGGGGAGACCCAGTACTTC
TRBJ2-2	.	.	TRBV7-6	CASSFPAGNTGELFF	TGTGCCAGCAGCTTTCCGGCAGGGAACACCGGGGAGCTGTTTTTT
TRBJ2-6	.	.	TRBV4-2	CASSPQSSGANVLTF	TGTGCCAGCAGCCCACAAAGCTCTGGGGCCAACGTCCTGACTTTC